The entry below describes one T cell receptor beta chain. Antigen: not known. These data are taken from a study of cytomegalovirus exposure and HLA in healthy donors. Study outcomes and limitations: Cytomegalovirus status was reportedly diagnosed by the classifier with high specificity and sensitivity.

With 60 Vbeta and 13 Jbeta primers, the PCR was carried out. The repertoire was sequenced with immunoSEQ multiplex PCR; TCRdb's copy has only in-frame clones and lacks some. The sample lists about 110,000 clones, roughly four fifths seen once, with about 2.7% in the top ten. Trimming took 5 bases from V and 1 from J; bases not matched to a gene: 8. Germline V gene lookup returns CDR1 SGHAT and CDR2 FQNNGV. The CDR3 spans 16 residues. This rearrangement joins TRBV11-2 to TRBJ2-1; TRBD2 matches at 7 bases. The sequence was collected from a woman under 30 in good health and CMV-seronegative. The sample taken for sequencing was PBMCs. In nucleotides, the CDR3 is TGTGCCAGCAGCAGAATAGCGGGCCAGTCCTACAATGAGCAGTTCTTC. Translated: CASSRIAGQSYNEQFF.